The clone carrying this TCR beta chain showed up just a few times. Its antigen is unidentified. CDR1 is LGHDT and CDR2 is YNNKEL in the germline V gene (reference sequence). With 4 bases clipped from V and 0 bases from J, the junction kept 4 bases outside the gene matches. The length of the CDR3 is 16 residues. The data are from a study of identical twins. One entry per CDR3 protein, called by TCRdb with MiXCR from the 5' RACE reads. There are 400,000 or so distinct CDR3 sequences in the sample; roughly 10% occur only once, and under 10% lies in the top ten. Notes on the study in general: Twin pairs had excess sharing that was weaker in beta out-of-frame sequences. Monozygotic twins shared more out-of-frame TCR alpha than recombination models predicted.

V usage is TRBV3-1 and J usage is TRBJ2-3, with 10 bases lining up with TRBD2. Material for sequencing was naive T cells sorted from blood. The sequence was collected from a woman between 45 and 65 years old in good health. CDR3 bases: TGTGCCAGCAGCCTAGGACTAGCGGCTAGCACAGATACGCAGTATTTT. This encodes CASSLGLAASTDTQYF.